This T cell receptor beta chain comes out of a study of cytomegalovirus exposure and HLA in healthy donors. Broader study findings: Per a prior analysis, the majority of TCR beta V segments were productive roughly 90% or roughly 30% of the time. Several of the most significant clusters appeared, in a later analysis, to be linked to common viral pathogens. A later analysis found TCR association rates differed by HLA locus, highest for DRB1 and lowest for HLA-C. Reports state that TCR beta sequences accurately predicted most subjects' HLA-A and HLA-B alleles.

Regarding this clone: Antigen unknown.

The V gene's germline CDR1 is MNHEY and CDR2 SMNVEV (reference sequence). Trimming at V came to 5 bases and at J to 4 bases, leaving 8 bases not matched to a gene. CDR3 length equals 15 residues. PCR primers comprised 60 Vbeta and 13 Jbeta primers. Sequenced by immunoSEQ multiplex PCR; TCRdb stores in-frame clones only, minus some. This sample's clone table lists 20,000 to 25,000 clones. The origin of this receptor is a male donor in good health and CMV-seropositive. The rearrangement uses TRBV27 and TRBJ1-2, with 9 bases lining up with TRBD1. Sequenced material: PBMCs. The CDR3 loop reads CASSPRDRDGYGYTF. The CDR3 DNA is TGTGCCAGCAGTCCCCGGGACAGGGACGGCTATGGCTACACCTTC.